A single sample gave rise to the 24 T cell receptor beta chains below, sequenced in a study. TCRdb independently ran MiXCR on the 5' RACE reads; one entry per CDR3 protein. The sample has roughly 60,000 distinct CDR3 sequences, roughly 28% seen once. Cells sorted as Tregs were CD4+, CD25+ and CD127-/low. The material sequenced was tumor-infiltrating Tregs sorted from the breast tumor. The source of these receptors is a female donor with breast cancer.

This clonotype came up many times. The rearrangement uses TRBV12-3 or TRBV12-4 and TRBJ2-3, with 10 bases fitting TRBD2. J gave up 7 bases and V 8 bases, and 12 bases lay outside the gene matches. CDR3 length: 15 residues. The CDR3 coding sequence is TGTGCCAGCGAAAGCCAAGCGGGAGGGCCCCATACGCAGTATTTT. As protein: CASESQAGGPHTQYF.

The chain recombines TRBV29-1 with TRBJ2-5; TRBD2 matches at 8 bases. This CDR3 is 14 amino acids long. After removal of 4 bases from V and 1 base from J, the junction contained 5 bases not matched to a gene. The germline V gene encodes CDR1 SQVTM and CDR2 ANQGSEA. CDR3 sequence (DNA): TGCAGCGTTGGTATAGCGGGGCCCCAAGAGACCCAGTACTTC. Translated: CSVGIAGPQETQYF.

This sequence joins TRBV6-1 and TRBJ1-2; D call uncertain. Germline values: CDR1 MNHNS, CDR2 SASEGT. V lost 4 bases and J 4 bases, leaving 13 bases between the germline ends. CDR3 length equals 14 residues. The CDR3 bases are TGTGCCAGCAGTGCCTCGGTAGGCTCCTATGGCTACACCTTC. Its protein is CASSASVGSYGYTF.

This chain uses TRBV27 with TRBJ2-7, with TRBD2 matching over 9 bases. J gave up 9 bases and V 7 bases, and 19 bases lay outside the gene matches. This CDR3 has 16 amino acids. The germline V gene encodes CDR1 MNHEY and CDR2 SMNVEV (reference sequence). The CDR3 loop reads CASNHGRAGGKEVQYF. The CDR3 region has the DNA TGTGCCAGCAACCACGGAAGAGCGGGAGGTAAAGAGGTGCAGTACTTC.

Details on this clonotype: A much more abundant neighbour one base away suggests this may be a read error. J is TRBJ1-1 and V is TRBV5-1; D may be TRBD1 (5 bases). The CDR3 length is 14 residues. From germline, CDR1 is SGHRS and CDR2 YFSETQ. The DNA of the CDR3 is TGCGCCAGCAGCTTGGGGGACGCGGGAACTGAAGCTCTCTTT. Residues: CASSLGDAGTEALF. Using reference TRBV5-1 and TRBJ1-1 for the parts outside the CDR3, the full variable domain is KAGVTQTPRYLIKTRGQQVTLSCSPISGHRSVSWYQQTPGQGLQFLFEYFSETQRNKGNFPGRFSGRQFSNSRSEMNVSTLELGDSALYLCASSLGDAGTEALFGQGTRLTVV.

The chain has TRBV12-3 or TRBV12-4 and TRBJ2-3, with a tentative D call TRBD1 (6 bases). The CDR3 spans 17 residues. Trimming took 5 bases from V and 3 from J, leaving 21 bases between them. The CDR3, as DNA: TGTGCCAGCAGTCTTGATTTAACAGGGCCTCAAACAGATACGCAGTATTTT. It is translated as CASSLDLTGPQTDTQYF.

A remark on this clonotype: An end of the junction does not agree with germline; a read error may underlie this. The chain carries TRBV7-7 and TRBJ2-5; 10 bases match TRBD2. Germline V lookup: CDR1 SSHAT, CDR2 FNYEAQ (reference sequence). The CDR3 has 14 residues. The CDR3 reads CTSSLASGSRTQYF. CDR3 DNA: TGTACCAGCAGCTTAGCTAGCGGGAGTCGAACCCAGTACTTC. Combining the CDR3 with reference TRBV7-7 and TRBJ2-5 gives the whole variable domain GAGVSQSPRYKVTKRGQDVTLRCDPISSHATLYWYQQALGQGPEFLTYFNYEAQPDKSGLPSDRFSAERPEGSISTLTIQRTEQRDSAMYRCTSSLASGSRTQYFGPGTRLLVL.

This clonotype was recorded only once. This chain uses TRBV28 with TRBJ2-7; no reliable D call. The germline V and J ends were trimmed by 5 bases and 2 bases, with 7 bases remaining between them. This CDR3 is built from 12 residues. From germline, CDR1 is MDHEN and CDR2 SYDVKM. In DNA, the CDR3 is TGTGCCAGCAGTGTCAAACCCTACGAGCAGTACTTC. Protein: CASSVKPYEQYF.

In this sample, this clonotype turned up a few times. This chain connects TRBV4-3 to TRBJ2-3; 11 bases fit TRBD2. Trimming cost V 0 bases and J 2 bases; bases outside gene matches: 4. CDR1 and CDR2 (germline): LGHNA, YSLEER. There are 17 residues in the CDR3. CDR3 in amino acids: CASSQDGTSGSTDTQYF. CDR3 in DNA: TGCGCCAGCAGCCAAGATGGGACTAGCGGATCCACAGATACGCAGTATTTT.

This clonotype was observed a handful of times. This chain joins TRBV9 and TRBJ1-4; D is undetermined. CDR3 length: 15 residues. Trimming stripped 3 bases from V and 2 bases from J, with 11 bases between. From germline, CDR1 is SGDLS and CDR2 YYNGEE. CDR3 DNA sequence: TGTGCCAGCAGCGGGATGGACGGTACTAATGAAAAACTGTTTTTT. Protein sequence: CASSGMDGTNEKLFF.

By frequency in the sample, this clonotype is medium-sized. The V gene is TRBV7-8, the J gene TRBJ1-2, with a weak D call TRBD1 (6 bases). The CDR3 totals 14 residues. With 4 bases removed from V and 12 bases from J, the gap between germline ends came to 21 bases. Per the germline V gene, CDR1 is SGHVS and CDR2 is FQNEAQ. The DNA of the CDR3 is TGTGCCAGCAGCTCCATACCGACCGGGACATACCACACCTTC. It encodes CASSSIPTGTYHTF.

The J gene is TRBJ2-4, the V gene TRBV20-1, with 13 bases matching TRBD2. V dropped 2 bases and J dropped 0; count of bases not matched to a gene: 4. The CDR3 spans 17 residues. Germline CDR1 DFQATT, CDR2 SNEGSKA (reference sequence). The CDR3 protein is CSARLGTSGVAKNIQYF. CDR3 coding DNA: TGCAGTGCTAGACTCGGGACTAGCGGGGTAGCCAAAAACATTCAGTACTTC.

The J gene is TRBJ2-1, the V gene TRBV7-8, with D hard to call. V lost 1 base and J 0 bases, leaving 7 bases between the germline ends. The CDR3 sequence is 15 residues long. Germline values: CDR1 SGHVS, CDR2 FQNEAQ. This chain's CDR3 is CASSLDKGSYNEQFF. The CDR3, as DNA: TGTGCCAGCAGCTTAGACAAGGGCTCCTACAATGAGCAGTTCTTC.

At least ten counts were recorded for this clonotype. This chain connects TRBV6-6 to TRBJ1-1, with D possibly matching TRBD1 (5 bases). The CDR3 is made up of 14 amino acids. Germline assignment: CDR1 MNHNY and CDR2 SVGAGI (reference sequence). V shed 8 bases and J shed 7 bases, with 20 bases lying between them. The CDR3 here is CASARNRDSGEAFF. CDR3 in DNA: TGTGCCAGCGCCCGAAACCGGGACTCAGGTGAAGCTTTCTTT.

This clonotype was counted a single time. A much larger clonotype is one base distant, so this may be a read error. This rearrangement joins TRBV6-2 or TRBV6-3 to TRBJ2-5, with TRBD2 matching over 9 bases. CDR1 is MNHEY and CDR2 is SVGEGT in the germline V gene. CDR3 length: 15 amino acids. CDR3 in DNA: TGTGCCAGCAGTTACGGGCCTAGCGGGAAAGAGTCCCAGTACTTC. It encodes CASSYGPSGKESQYF.

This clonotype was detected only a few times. CDR3 in amino acids: CASSQGGFTDTQYF. The CDR3 DNA reads TGTGCCAGCAGCCAAGGGGGGTTCACAGATACGCAGTATTTT. The chain uses TRBV3-1 and TRBJ2-3; TRBD1 or TRBD2 may be the D gene (5 bases each). This CDR3 comprises 14 residues. CDR1 is LGHDT, CDR2 YNNKEL, per germline (reference sequence). V was clipped by 1 base and J by 2 bases, with 7 bases between them.

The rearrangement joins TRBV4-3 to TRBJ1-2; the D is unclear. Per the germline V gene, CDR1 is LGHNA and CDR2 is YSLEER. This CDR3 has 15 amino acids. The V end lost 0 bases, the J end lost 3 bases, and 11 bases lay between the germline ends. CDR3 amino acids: CASSQDRTGDYGYTF. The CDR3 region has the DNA TGCGCCAGCAGCCAAGATCGGACGGGTGACTATGGCTACACCTTC.

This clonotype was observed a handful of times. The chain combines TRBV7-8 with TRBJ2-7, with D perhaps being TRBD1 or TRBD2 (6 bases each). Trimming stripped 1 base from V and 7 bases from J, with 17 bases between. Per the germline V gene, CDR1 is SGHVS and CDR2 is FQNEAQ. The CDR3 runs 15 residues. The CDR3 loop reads CASSLDGPGAWEQYF. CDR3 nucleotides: TGTGCCAGCAGCTTAGATGGTCCGGGGGCTTGGGAGCAGTACTTC.

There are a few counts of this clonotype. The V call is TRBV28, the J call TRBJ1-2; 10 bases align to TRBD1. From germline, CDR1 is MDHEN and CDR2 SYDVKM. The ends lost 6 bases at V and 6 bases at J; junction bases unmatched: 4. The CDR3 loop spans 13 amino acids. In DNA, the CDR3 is TGTGCCAGCAGGCCCGGACAGGGGGATGGCTACACCTTC. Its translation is CASRPGQGDGYTF.

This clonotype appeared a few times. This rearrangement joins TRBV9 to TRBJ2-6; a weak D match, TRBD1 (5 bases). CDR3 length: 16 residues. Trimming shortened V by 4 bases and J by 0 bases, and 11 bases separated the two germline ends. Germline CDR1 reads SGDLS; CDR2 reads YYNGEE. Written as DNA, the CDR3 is TGTGCCAGCAGCCTCACCCAGGGCTCTGGGGCCAACGTCCTGACTTTC. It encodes CASSLTQGSGANVLTF.

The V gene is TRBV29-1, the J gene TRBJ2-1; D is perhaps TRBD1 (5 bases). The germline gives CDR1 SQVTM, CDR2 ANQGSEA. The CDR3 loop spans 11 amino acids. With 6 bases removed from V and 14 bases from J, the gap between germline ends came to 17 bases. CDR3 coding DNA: TGCAGCGTCTATAGGGGTGGTGGCGAGTTCTTC. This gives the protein CSVYRGGGEFF.

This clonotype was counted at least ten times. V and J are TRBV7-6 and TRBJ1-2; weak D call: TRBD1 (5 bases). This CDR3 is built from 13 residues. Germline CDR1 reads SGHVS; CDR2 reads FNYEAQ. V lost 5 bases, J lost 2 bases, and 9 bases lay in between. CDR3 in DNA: TGTGCCAGCAGCCCCGACAGCAACTATGGCTACACCTTC. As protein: CASSPDSNYGYTF.

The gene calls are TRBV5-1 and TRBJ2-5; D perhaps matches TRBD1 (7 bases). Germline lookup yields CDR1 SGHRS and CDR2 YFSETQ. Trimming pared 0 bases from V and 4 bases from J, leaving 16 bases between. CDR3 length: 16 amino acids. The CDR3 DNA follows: TGCGCCAGCAGCTTGGCCCAGGGGGGATATCGAGAGACCCAGTACTTC. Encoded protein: CASSLAQGGYRETQYF.

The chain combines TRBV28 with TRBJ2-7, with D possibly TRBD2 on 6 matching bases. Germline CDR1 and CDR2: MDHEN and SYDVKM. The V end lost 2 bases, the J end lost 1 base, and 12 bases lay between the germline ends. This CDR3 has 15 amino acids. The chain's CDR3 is CASSLAYGGSYEQYF. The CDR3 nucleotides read TGTGCCAGCAGTTTAGCCTACGGGGGATCCTACGAGCAGTACTTC.